The 5 T cell receptor beta chains listed next were all sequenced from one sample in a study of spatial heterogeneity in lung cancer. One entry per CDR3 protein, called by TCRdb with MiXCR from the 5' RACE reads. The sample carries around 10,000 distinct CDR3 sequences, roughly an eighth recorded once. Their target antigens are unknown. Described time point: sample taken at primary tumor resection. Study-level findings and limits: It was found that expanded intratumoral alpha and beta TCR counts tracked tumor mutation counts.

The sequenced sample was lung tumor tissue, obtained at surgery. The receptors originated from a male donor with early-stage non-small cell lung cancer.

This clonotype was counted many times. The rearrangement uses TRBV20-1 and TRBJ2-1; 8 bases agree with TRBD2. This CDR3 spans 14 amino acids. Germline V CDR1 and CDR2: DFQATT, SNEGSKA (reference sequence). The V gene end was trimmed by 4 bases and the J gene end by 4 bases; junction bases not matched to a gene: 6. The CDR3 loop is CSAKPGGPYNEQFF. The CDR3 DNA follows: TGCAGTGCTAAACCGGGAGGGCCATACAATGAGCAGTTCTTC.

This clonotype is medium-sized in the sample. The rearrangement joins TRBV20-1 to TRBJ2-1; no reliable D call. Germline CDR1 reads DFQATT; CDR2 reads SNEGSKA (reference sequence). V lost 2 bases and J 2 bases, leaving 7 bases between the germline ends. The CDR3 is made up of 13 amino acids. The CDR3 protein is CSARSGTYNEQFF. CDR3 bases: TGCAGTGCTAGATCGGGCACCTACAATGAGCAGTTCTTC.

This clonotype was recorded many times. The gene calls are TRBV6-1 and TRBJ2-1; 7 nucleotides line up with TRBD2. J lost 10 bases, V lost 5 bases, and 8 bases had no gene match. The germline V gene encodes CDR1 MNHNS and CDR2 SASEGT. This CDR3 is built from 13 residues. In nucleotides, the CDR3 is TGTGCCAGCAGTCCTGGGGCGGGAGCCGAGCAGTTCTTC. This encodes CASSPGAGAEQFF.

The sample holds many counts of this clonotype. This rearrangement joins TRBV11-2 to TRBJ2-7, with TRBD1 matching 10 bases. The CDR3 extends over 16 amino acids. Germline V gives CDR1 SGHAT, CDR2 FQNNGV. The V gene end was trimmed by 5 bases and the J gene end by 5 bases; junction bases not matched to a gene: 12. The CDR3 loop reads CASSVWRGTGAHEQYF. For the CDR3, the DNA is TGTGCCAGCAGCGTATGGCGCGGGACAGGGGCCCACGAGCAGTACTTC. Full variable domain (rest looked up from reference TRBV11-2 and TRBJ2-7): EAGVAQSPRYKIIEKRQSVAFWCNPISGHATLYWYQQILGQGPKLLIQFQNNGVVDDSQLPKDRFSAERLKGVDSTLKIQPAKLEDSAVYLCASSVWRGTGAHEQYFGPGTRLTVT.

The rearrangement joins TRBV7-6 to TRBJ1-1; perhaps TRBD1 as D (6 bases). CDR1 and CDR2 (germline): SGHVS, FNYEAQ. V lost 6 bases and J lost 0, with 11 bases in between. CDR3 size: 14 residues. The CDR3 DNA reads TGTGCCAGCAGTCGGACAGTAATGAACACTGAAGCTTTCTTT. Encoded protein: CASSRTVMNTEAFF.